Presented here are 5 T cell receptor beta chains from one specimen sequenced in a study of T-cell reconstitution after alpha-beta-depleted transplantation in children. The TCRbeta library was prepared with unique molecular identifiers. In TCRdb, the PCR reads were re-called with MiXCR into one record per CDR3 protein. The data hold about 900,000 distinct CDR3 sequences, with roughly 29% observed a single time. Sample: PBMCs, mostly from graft donor cells, taken 360 days after TCRalphabeta/CD19-depleted stem cell transplant. The receptors were sampled from a boy younger than two who had a stem cell transplant for SCID, so the T cells may come from the graft donor.

This clonotype has more than one count but fewer than ten. The V call is TRBV4-1, the J call TRBJ2-5; D possibly corresponds to TRBD1 (6 bases). V dropped 1 base and J dropped 0 bases, with 12 bases sitting between them. The CDR3 is 16 amino acids. Germline assignment: CDR1 MGHRA and CDR2 YSYEKL. The CDR3 loop reads CASSQGSGGYQETQYF. The CDR3 DNA reads TGCGCCAGCAGCCAAGGTAGTGGGGGCTACCAAGAGACCCAGTACTTC.

The sample holds a few counts of this clonotype. The rearrangement links TRBV7-9 to TRBJ2-1; 9 nucleotides agree with TRBD1. This CDR3 region has 17 residues. CDR1 is SEHNR and CDR2 is FQNEAQ in the germline V gene (reference sequence). With 5 bases clipped from V and 0 bases from J, the junction kept 8 bases outside the gene matches. DNA of the CDR3: TGTGCCAGCAGCCCACCTGACAGGGGGAGCTCCTACAATGAGCAGTTCTTC. Its protein product is CASSPPDRGSSYNEQFF.

The gene calls are TRBV7-9 and TRBJ2-5; the match to TRBD1 covers 10 bases. This CDR3 contains 16 residues. The V gene end was trimmed by 4 bases and the J gene end by 4 bases; junction bases not matched to a gene: 9. Germline CDR1 reads SEHNR; CDR2 reads FQNEAQ (reference sequence). The CDR3 is CASSSGQGFEGETQYF. CDR3 in DNA: TGTGCCAGCAGCTCGGGACAGGGGTTTGAGGGAGAGACCCAGTACTTC.

The gene calls are TRBV6-5 and TRBJ2-7; 7 positions match TRBD1. The CDR3 has 14 residues. Germline lookup yields CDR1 MNHEY and CDR2 SVGAGI. Germline trimming cut 2 bases from V and 1 base from J; bases unmatched to any gene: 2. CDR3 DNA sequence: TGTGCCAGCAGTTACGTGACAGGGTCCTACGAGCAGTACTTC. Its translation is CASSYVTGSYEQYF.

This clonotype was counted between two and nine times. The chain employs TRBV13 and TRBJ2-7; D could derive from TRBD1 or TRBD2 (5 bases each). From germline, CDR1 is PRHDT and CDR2 FYEKMQ (reference sequence). V was pared by 7 bases and J by 2 bases, with 15 bases between. The CDR3 loop spans 14 amino acids. CDR3 DNA sequence: TGTGCCAGCACCGGGGCCCTTGAGACCTACGAGCAGTACTTC. This sequence encodes CASTGALETYEQYF.